One and the same sample provided the 16 T cell receptor beta chains below, sequenced in a study of blood T cell repertoires in COVID-19. Profiling relied on immunoSEQ multiplex PCR, and the TCRdb table lists in-frame clones only, not all of them. This sample has more than 250,000 clones; around 90% occur once, and the top ten carry less than 20%. What was sequenced was PBMCs or T cells enriched from blood (not recorded which). These receptor sequences come from a woman aged 30 to 39 who had recovered from COVID-19.

This chain links TRBV24-1 with TRBJ2-1, with D possibly TRBD2 on 7 matching bases. The CDR3 has 15 amino acids. Per the germline V gene, CDR1 is KGHDR and CDR2 is SFDVKD. V was cut by 0 bases and J by 7 bases, with 12 bases left in between. CDR3 region: CATSDLSGEGNEQFF. As DNA, the CDR3 is TGTGCCACCAGTGATTTGTCAGGGGAGGGGAATGAGCAGTTCTTC.

The chain carries TRBV7-2 and TRBJ1-3; 7 bases align to TRBD1. Trimming cost V 5 bases and J 3 bases; bases outside gene matches: 7. Germline values: CDR1 SGHTA, CDR2 FQGNSA. CDR3 size: 15 residues. The DNA for the CDR3 is TGTGCCAGCAGCGAACTAGGGGGCTTTGGAAACACCATATATTTT. Its protein product is CASSELGGFGNTIYF. Combining the CDR3 with reference TRBV7-2 and TRBJ1-3 gives the whole variable domain GAGVSQSPSNKVTEKGKDVELRCDPISGHTALYWYRQSLGQGLEFLIYFQGNSAPDKSGLPSDRFSAERTGGSVSTLTIQRTQQEDSAVYLCASSELGGFGNTIYFGEGSWLTVV.

This clone was seen a single time. The chain combines TRBV28 with TRBJ1-5, with 7 bases aligning to TRBD1. The V gene's germline CDR1 is MDHEN and CDR2 SYDVKM. The CDR3 consists of 19 residues. V was pared by 3 bases and J by 2 bases, with 16 bases of the junction left unmatched. The CDR3 loop is CASSFRVGGRGSGNQPQHF. The DNA for the CDR3 is TGTGCCAGCAGTTTTAGGGTAGGTGGCAGGGGGTCGGGCAATCAGCCCCAGCATTTT.

The chain is built from TRBV3-1 (or the pseudogene TRBV3-2) and TRBJ1-5; 12 bases agree with TRBD1. The length of the CDR3 is 16 residues. With 4 bases clipped from V and 4 bases from J, the junction kept 5 bases outside the gene matches. The V gene's germline CDR1 is LGHDT and CDR2 YNNKEL (reference sequence). CDR3 in amino acids: CASSPGDRGRNQPQHF. CDR3 DNA: TGTGCCAGCAGCCCCGGGGACAGGGGGCGTAATCAGCCCCAGCATTTT.

The chain joins TRBV7-2 to TRBJ2-1, with 8 bases lining up with TRBD2. The CDR3 consists of 15 residues. The ends lost 1 base at V and 4 bases at J; junction bases unmatched: 3. In germline, CDR1 is SGHTA, CDR2 FQGNSA. CDR3: CASSLVSGSYNEQFF. CDR3 coding DNA: TGTGCCAGCAGCTTAGTCAGCGGGAGTTACAATGAGCAGTTCTTC. Full variable domain (missing parts from reference TRBV7-2 and TRBJ2-1): GAGVSQSPSNKVTEKGKDVELRCDPISGHTALYWYRQSLGQGLEFLIYFQGNSAPDKSGLPSDRFSAERTGGSVSTLTIQRTQQEDSAVYLCASSLVSGSYNEQFFGPGTRLTVL.

CDR3 DNA: TGTGCCAGCAGCTTAGGGGGCAGGAGAGCTTTCTTT. Protein: CASSLGGRRAFF. The chain is built from TRBV11-2 and TRBJ1-1; tentatively, D is TRBD1 (5 bases). Germline CDR1 reads SGHAT; CDR2 reads FQNNGV. This CDR3 comprises 12 residues. V lost 1 base to trimming and J lost 10 bases, with 10 bases between them.

This clone was recorded only once. The chain employs TRBV12-3 or TRBV12-4 and TRBJ2-1; D is ambiguous. Trimming cost V 6 bases and J 10 bases, with 10 bases left between them. The CDR3 covers 11 residues. The CDR3 here is CASSYRREQFF. The CDR3 nucleotides are TGTGCCAGCAGCTACCGAAGAGAGCAGTTCTTC.

V is TRBV11-3 and J is TRBJ1-1; D call uncertain. There are 15 residues in the CDR3. The V gene's germline CDR1 is SGHNT and CDR2 YENEEA. Trimming stripped 5 bases from V and 6 bases from J, with 19 bases between. The CDR3 DNA reads as TGTGCCAGCAGCAACGTAGGGCGAGGGTTCCCTGAAGCTTTCTTT. Amino acids: CASSNVGRGFPEAFF.

The CDR3 nucleotides read TGTGCCAGCAGTGGAGGGTACCAAGAGACCCAGTACTTC. Translating gives CASSGGYQETQYF. The chain joins TRBV28 to TRBJ2-5, with D possibly matching TRBD2 (6 bases). This CDR3 contains 13 residues. Germline V gives CDR1 MDHEN, CDR2 SYDVKM. The V end was cut by 5 bases, the J end by 0 bases, with 7 bases between.

J is TRBJ1-5 and V is TRBV14; D uncertain. Trimming took 2 bases from V and 4 from J, leaving 3 bases between them. The CDR3 extends over 12 amino acids. In germline, CDR1 is SGHDN, CDR2 FVKESK. CDR3 nucleotide sequence: TGTGCCAGCAGCCAACCGAATCAGCCCCAGCATTTT. As protein: CASSQPNQPQHF.

The chain links TRBV5-1 to TRBJ2-2; 9 bases are shared with TRBD2. This CDR3 is 13 amino acids long. Germline V gives CDR1 SGHRS, CDR2 YFSETQ. Trimming at V came to 5 bases and at J to 4 bases, leaving 0 bases not matched to a gene. The CDR3 region has the DNA TGCGCCAGCAGGACTAGCGGCACCGGGGAGCTGTTTTTT. Translating gives CASRTSGTGELFF.

This rearrangement joins TRBV4-3 to TRBJ2-1; 13 bases agree with TRBD2. J gave up 7 bases and V 4 bases, and 4 bases lay outside the gene matches. The CDR3 has 15 amino acids. Germline V lookup: CDR1 LGHNA, CDR2 YSLEER. The CDR3 sequence: CASSLLAGGRNEQFF. The DNA for the CDR3 is TGCGCCAGCAGCCTACTAGCGGGGGGGCGTAATGAGCAGTTCTTC.

V and J are TRBV30 and TRBJ1-2; perhaps TRBD1 as D (6 bases). Per germline, CDR1 GTSNPN and CDR2 SVGIG (reference sequence). The V gene lost 7 bases and the J gene lost 4 bases, with 19 bases spanning the gap. This CDR3 spans 14 amino acids. For the CDR3, the DNA is TGTGCCTCTGCCCGAGGGGGAGGGGGCTATGGCTACACCTTC. It is translated as CASARGGGGYGYTF.

The gene calls are TRBV7-2 and TRBJ1-2, with D maybe TRBD1 (5 bases). CDR1 and CDR2 (germline): SGHTA, FQGNSA. Trimming removed 3 bases from V and 8 bases from J, with 16 bases in between. The CDR3 is 14 amino acids. CDR3 in amino acids: CASSFIQGLEGYTF. The CDR3 nucleotides read TGTGCCAGCAGCTTTATTCAGGGCTTGGAGGGCTACACCTTC.

Points on this clone: The same CDR3 also results from other DNA sequences found in this sample. This chain links TRBV7-2 with TRBJ2-1, with D unresolved. Per the germline V gene, CDR1 is SGHTA and CDR2 is FQGNSA. V was cut by 5 bases and J by 4 bases, with 12 bases left in between. This CDR3 contains 14 residues. Here the CDR3 reads CASSPRRSYNEQFF. Written as DNA, the CDR3 is TGTGCCAGCAGCCCTAGAAGGAGTTACAATGAGCAGTTCTTC.

The chain has TRBV25-1 and TRBJ2-1; D unresolved. This CDR3 region has 16 residues. Germline V gene lookup returns CDR1 MGHDK and CDR2 SYGVNS. Between the trimmed V and J ends, which lost 1 base and 8 bases, there was a span of 18 bases. DNA for the CDR3: TGTGCCAGCAGTGAATCGGGTAGCCGCCAATTCGATGAGCAGTTCTTC. Translation gives CASSESGSRQFDEQFF.